Below, 5 T cell receptor beta chains from the same sample are listed, as sequenced in a study of blood T cell repertoires in COVID-19. The assay was immunoSEQ multiplex PCR, and TCRdb's table has in-frame clones only and misses some. The sample has roughly 190,000 clones; approximately 79% are singletons. Sequencing was performed on PBMCs or T cells enriched from blood (not recorded which). The receptors originated from a woman in her sixties with acute COVID-19.

This clone was detected only a few times. The chain joins TRBV15 to TRBJ2-3; the D gene is possibly TRBD2 (7 bases). The ends were cut back, 1 base at V and 2 bases at J, with 13 bases in the middle. Germline CDR1 LNHNV, CDR2 YYDKDF (reference sequence). There are 16 residues in the CDR3. In DNA form, the CDR3 reads TGTGCCACCAGCAGAGGGGGGCGGGGGAACACAGATACGCAGTATTTT. It is translated as CATSRGGRGNTDTQYF.

The chain uses TRBV2 and TRBJ2-1, with 8 positions matching TRBD2. The CDR3 is 14 amino acids. In germline, CDR1 is SNHLY, CDR2 FYNNEI. Trimming took 6 bases from V and 3 from J; bases not matched to a gene: 4. In DNA form, the CDR3 reads TGTGCCAGCAGGGGCGGGACTAGCTACAATGAGCAGTTCTTC. This encodes CASRGGTSYNEQFF. The full variable domain, completed using reference TRBV2 and TRBJ2-1, is EPEVTQTPSHQVTQMGQEVILRCVPISNHLYFYWYRQILGQKVEFLVSFYNNEISEKSEIFDDQFSVERPDGSNFTLKIRSTKLEDSAMYFCASRGGTSYNEQFFGPGTRLTVL.

This clone has more than one count but fewer than ten. The V gene is TRBV30, the J gene TRBJ1-3; D is possibly TRBD1 (5 bases). In germline, CDR1 is GTSNPN, CDR2 SVGIG (reference sequence). The V and J ends lost 6 bases and 3 bases respectively, with 12 bases between them. The CDR3 loop spans 13 amino acids. CDR3 sequence (DNA): TGTGCCTGTACAAGGGGATTTGGAAACACCATATATTTT. It yields the protein CACTRGFGNTIYF.

This chain uses TRBV9 with TRBJ1-1; D unclear. CDR3 length: 13 amino acids. The germline V gene encodes CDR1 SGDLS and CDR2 YYNGEE. The V and J ends lost 4 bases and 0 bases respectively, with 7 bases between them. The CDR3 sequence: CASSPQLNTEAFF. The CDR3 bases are TGTGCCAGCAGCCCACAGTTGAACACTGAAGCTTTCTTT.

The V and J genes are TRBV9 and TRBJ2-1; 9 bases match TRBD1. The V gene's germline CDR1 is SGDLS and CDR2 YYNGEE. Trimming at V came to 2 bases and at J to 4 bases, leaving 7 bases not matched to a gene. This CDR3 is 16 amino acids long. CDR3 nucleotide sequence: TGTGCCAGCAGCGTTTCAGGGGGACAGGGATACAATGAGCAGTTCTTC. It codes for CASSVSGGQGYNEQFF.